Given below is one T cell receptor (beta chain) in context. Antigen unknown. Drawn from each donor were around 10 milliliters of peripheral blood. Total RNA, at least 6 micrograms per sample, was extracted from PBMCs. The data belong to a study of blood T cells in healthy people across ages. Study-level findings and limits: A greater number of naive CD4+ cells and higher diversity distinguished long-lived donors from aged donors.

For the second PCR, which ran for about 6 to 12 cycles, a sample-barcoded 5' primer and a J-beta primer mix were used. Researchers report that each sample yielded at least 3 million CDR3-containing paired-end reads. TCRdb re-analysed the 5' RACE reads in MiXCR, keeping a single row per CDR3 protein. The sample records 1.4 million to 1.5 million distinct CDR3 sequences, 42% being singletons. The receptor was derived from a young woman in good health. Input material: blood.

This chain's CDR3 is CASSSSNRDNVYEQYF. Here the CDR3 DNA reads TGTGCCAGCAGCTCCTCCAACCGGGACAATGTCTACGAGCAGTACTTC. The chain recombines TRBV14 with TRBJ2-7; D may be TRBD1 (6 bases). Germline CDR1 SGHDN, CDR2 FVKESK. Trimming left V 5 bases short and J 3 bases short, with 20 bases between. The CDR3 sequence is 16 residues long. The full variable domain, completed using reference TRBV14 and TRBJ2-7, is EAGVTQFPSHSVIEKGQTVTLRCDPISGHDNLYWYRRVMGKEIKFLLHFVKESKQDESGMPNNRFLAERTGGTYSTLKVQPAELEDSGVYFCASSSSNRDNVYEQYFGPGTRLTVT.